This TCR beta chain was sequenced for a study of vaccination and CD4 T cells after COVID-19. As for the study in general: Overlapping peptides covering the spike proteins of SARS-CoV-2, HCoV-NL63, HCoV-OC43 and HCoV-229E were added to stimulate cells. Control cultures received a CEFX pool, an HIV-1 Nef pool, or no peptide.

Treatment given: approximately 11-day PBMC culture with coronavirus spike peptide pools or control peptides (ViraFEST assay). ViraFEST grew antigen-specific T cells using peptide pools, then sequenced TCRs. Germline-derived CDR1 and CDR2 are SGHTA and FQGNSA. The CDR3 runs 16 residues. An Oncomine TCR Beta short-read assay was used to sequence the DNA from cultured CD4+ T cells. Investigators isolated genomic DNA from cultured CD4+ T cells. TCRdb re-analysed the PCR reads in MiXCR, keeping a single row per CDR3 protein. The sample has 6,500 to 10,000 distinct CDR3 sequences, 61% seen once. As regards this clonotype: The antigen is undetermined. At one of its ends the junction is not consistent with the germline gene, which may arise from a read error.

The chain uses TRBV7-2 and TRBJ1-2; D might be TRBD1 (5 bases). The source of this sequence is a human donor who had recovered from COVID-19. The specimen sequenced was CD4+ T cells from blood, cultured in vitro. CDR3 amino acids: CASSQVGGRRDYGYTF. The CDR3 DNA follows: TGCGCCAGCAGCCAAGTCGGGGGGAGGAGGGACTATGGCTACACCTTC.